The present entry profiles one T cell receptor (beta chain) with its context. Antigen unknown. At a deep level, the assay was run. Repertoires were generated with immunoSEQ multiplex PCR, while TCRdb's copy carries only in-frame clones and drops some. The data hold over a million clones, with approximately 98.5% observed a single time. Germline V gene data show CDR1 as SGHRS and CDR2 as YFSETQ. Trimming left V 0 bases short and J 4 bases short, with 11 bases between. This CDR3 has 15 amino acids. These data come from a study of shared clonotypes between healthy human individuals. Whole-study findings and limits: Among non-shared clonotypes, generation probabilities were lower than among those shared by all four donors.

The chain employs TRBV5-1 and TRBJ1-5, with a tentative D call TRBD1 (6 bases). Sequenced: naive CD4+ T cells sorted from blood. Stated subset: CD45RA+ positively selected. The receptor's source is a man between 25 and 39 years old in good health. CDR3 loop: CASSLDWGLNQPQHF. CDR3 coding DNA: TGCGCCAGCAGCTTGGATTGGGGGCTGAATCAGCCCCAGCATTTT. Combining the CDR3 with reference TRBV5-1 and TRBJ1-5 gives the whole variable domain KAGVTQTPRYLIKTRGQQVTLSCSPISGHRSVSWYQQTPGQGLQFLFEYFSETQRNKGNFPGRFSGRQFSNSRSEMNVSTLELGDSALYLCASSLDWGLNQPQHFGDGTRLSIL.